The 29 T cell receptor beta chains listed next were all sequenced from one sample in a study of blood T cell repertoires in COVID-19 (dated by TCRdb to 2020 to 2021). The method behind the library was the immunoSEQ multiplex PCR assay. The table comes from immuneACCESS by way of TCRdb, which keeps in-frame sequences with V and J called. Part of the clones is missing from these tables; in studies checked, under half for an unresolved V gene and the rest for unknown reasons. This sample gives about 350,000 clones in total; 87% of them show up just once. The ten largest account for roughly 8.9% of the sample. Sequenced input: peripheral blood. These receptors were taken from a man between 25 and 39 years old with COVID-19, enrolled during active disease.

This sequence joins TRBV11-3 and TRBJ1-1; maybe TRBD1 (5 bases). Germline V gene data show CDR1 as SGHNT and CDR2 as YENEEA. Trimming shortened V by 4 bases and J by 1 base, and 7 bases separated the two germline ends. The CDR3 totals 13 residues. In nucleotides, the CDR3 is TGTGCCAGCAGCTCCGGGGGGAACACTGAAGCTTTCTTT. Translation: CASSSGGNTEAFF.

The V gene is TRBV3-1 (or the pseudogene TRBV3-2), the J gene TRBJ2-7, with TRBD1 matching over 11 bases. CDR1 and CDR2 (germline): LGHDT, YNNKEL (reference sequence). The CDR3 runs to 15 residues. V was clipped by 2 bases and J by 5 bases; unmatched bases: 5. DNA of the CDR3: TGTGCCAGCAGCCAAAGGGACAGGGGGGCCCACGAGCAGTACTTC. The encoded protein is CASSQRDRGAHEQYF.

The chain uses TRBV4-2 and TRBJ2-3; 7 nucleotides agree with TRBD1. The V segment lost 1 base and the J segment 4 bases; nucleotides outside the gene matches: 8. Germline assignment: CDR1 LGHNA and CDR2 YNFKEQ. The CDR3 has 16 residues. The CDR3 reads CASSQGAGGSADTQYF. The CDR3 DNA is TGTGCCAGCAGCCAAGGGGCAGGGGGAAGTGCAGATACGCAGTATTTT.

This rearrangement joins TRBV5-1 to TRBJ2-5, with D perhaps TRBD1 (6 bases). Germline loops: CDR1 SGHRS, CDR2 YFSETQ. Trimming took 0 bases from V and 4 from J, leaving 13 bases between them. This CDR3 region has 15 residues. The CDR3 sequence: CASSLAGGEGETQYF. In DNA form, the CDR3 reads TGCGCCAGCAGCTTGGCTGGGGGCGAGGGAGAGACCCAGTACTTC. Combining the CDR3 with reference TRBV5-1 and TRBJ2-5 gives the whole variable domain KAGVTQTPRYLIKTRGQQVTLSCSPISGHRSVSWYQQTPGQGLQFLFEYFSETQRNKGNFPGRFSGRQFSNSRSEMNVSTLELGDSALYLCASSLAGGEGETQYFGPGTRLLVL.

V usage is TRBV7-2 and J usage is TRBJ1-1, with D perhaps matching TRBD1 (6 bases). V shed 5 bases and J shed 8 bases, with 15 bases lying between them. In germline, CDR1 is SGHTA, CDR2 FQGNSA. This CDR3 contains 13 residues. The CDR3: CASSTYRVPEAFF. Here the CDR3 DNA reads TGTGCCAGCAGCACCTACAGGGTTCCAGAAGCTTTCTTT. The complete variable domain, with remaining parts taken from reference TRBV7-2 and TRBJ1-1, reads GAGVSQSPSNKVTEKGKDVELRCDPISGHTALYWYRQSLGQGLEFLIYFQGNSAPDKSGLPSDRFSAERTGGSVSTLTIQRTQQEDSAVYLCASSTYRVPEAFFGQGTRLTVV.

This clone was detected once. The chain couples TRBV20-1 to TRBJ1-2; no clear D. Trimming took off 3 bases at V and 4 bases at J, with 15 bases between the two ends. The CDR3 totals 14 residues. Germline V gene sequence: CDR1 DFQATT, CDR2 SNEGSKA (reference sequence). The CDR3 sequence is CSASSIGVGYGYTF. The CDR3 DNA reads TGCAGTGCTAGTTCTATAGGAGTTGGCTATGGCTACACCTTC.

The J gene is TRBJ2-3, the V gene TRBV29-1, with 7 bases lining up with TRBD1. The CDR3 spans 20 residues. Per germline, CDR1 SQVTM and CDR2 ANQGSEA. The ends lost 3 bases at V and 2 bases at J; junction bases unmatched: 23. The CDR3 region is CSVDQRTGIGGAQSTDTQYF. The CDR3 DNA reads TGCAGCGTTGACCAAAGGACAGGTATCGGAGGCGCTCAGTCCACAGATACGCAGTATTTT.

This chain links TRBV7-2 with TRBJ2-1, with 7 positions matching TRBD1. The length of the CDR3 is 15 residues. Trimming at V came to 5 bases and at J to 3 bases, leaving 7 bases not matched to a gene. Germline-derived CDR1 and CDR2 are SGHTA and FQGNSA. CDR3 sequence: CASSPGRGRYNEQFF. CDR3 coding DNA: TGTGCCAGCAGCCCTGGTAGGGGGCGCTACAATGAGCAGTTCTTC.

The rearrangement uses TRBV7-2 and TRBJ1-2, with TRBD1 matching 9 bases. The CDR3 extends over 16 amino acids. The J segment lost 0 bases and the V segment lost 0 bases, leaving 2 bases of the junction unmatched. Germline assignment: CDR1 SGHTA and CDR2 FQGNSA. The CDR3 DNA is TGTGCCAGCAGCTTAGCGGGACAGGGCACTAACTATGGCTACACCTTC. This codes for CASSLAGQGTNYGYTF.

V is TRBV6-4 and J is TRBJ2-7; TRBD2 aligns across 11 bases. The ends lost 3 bases at V and 7 bases at J; junction bases unmatched: 14. Germline CDR1 and CDR2: MRHNA and SNTAGT. The CDR3 totals 17 residues. The CDR3 loop is CASSEFSGTSGPTEQYF. For the CDR3, the DNA is TGTGCCAGCAGTGAATTCTCCGGGACTAGCGGCCCTACTGAGCAGTACTTC.

The table lists this clone with a few counts. The chain couples TRBV7-8 to TRBJ2-7; TRBD1 is a possible D gene (6 bases). The length of the CDR3 is 14 residues. Germline V CDR1 and CDR2: SGHVS, FQNEAQ. V was trimmed by 7 bases and J by 1 base, leaving 14 bases between them. In DNA, the CDR3 is TGTGCCAGCAAACGTCTGGGGGCGTCCTACGAGCAGTACTTC. It specifies CASKRLGASYEQYF. The entire variable domain, with the rest obtained from reference TRBV7-8 and TRBJ2-7, is as follows: GAGVSQSPRYKVAKRGQDVALRCDPISGHVSLFWYQQALGQGPEFLTYFQNEAQLDKSGLPSDRFFAERPEGSVSTLKIQRTQQEDSAVYLCASKRLGASYEQYFGPGTRLTVT.

CDR3 sequence reads: CASSLVSVGYTF. In DNA form, the CDR3 reads TGTGCCAGCAGCTTAGTTTCCGTTGGCTACACCTTC. The V gene is TRBV11-2, the J gene TRBJ1-2, with D uncertain. Germline lookup yields CDR1 SGHAT and CDR2 FQNNGV. V shed 1 base and J shed 7 bases, with 7 bases lying between them. The CDR3 has 12 residues.

V and J are TRBV3-1 (or the pseudogene TRBV3-2) and TRBJ2-1; 8 bases align to TRBD1. The CDR3 totals 15 residues. V gave up 4 bases and J gave up 3 bases; unmatched junction bases: 5. The germline gives CDR1 LGHDT, CDR2 YNNKEL (reference sequence). The DNA for the CDR3 is TGTGCCAGCAGCCCCAAGGACAGGGTCTACAATGAGCAGTTCTTC. It encodes CASSPKDRVYNEQFF.

This rearrangement joins TRBV11-2 to TRBJ2-7; the match to TRBD1 covers 8 bases. Trimming removed 0 bases from V and 1 base from J; junction bases left unmatched: 11. Germline CDR1 SGHAT, CDR2 FQNNGV. The CDR3 loop spans 18 amino acids. This CDR3 reads CASSLDSGSQGASYEQYF. CDR3 DNA sequence: TGTGCCAGCAGCTTAGACTCGGGTAGTCAGGGGGCTTCCTACGAGCAGTACTTC.

V gene TRBV29-1 combines with J gene TRBJ1-2; D perhaps matches TRBD1 (6 bases). The germline gives CDR1 SQVTM, CDR2 ANQGSEA. CDR3 length: 12 amino acids. V dropped 5 bases and J dropped 4 bases, with 11 bases sitting between them. The DNA of the CDR3 is TGCAGCGTTCGGACAGAGGGCTATGGCTACACCTTC. Its translation is CSVRTEGYGYTF.

The J gene is TRBJ1-2, the V gene TRBV19; D gene unclear. Trimming removed 7 bases from V and 6 bases from J, with 15 bases in between. CDR3 length: 13 amino acids. CDR1 is LNHDA, CDR2 SQIVND, per germline (reference sequence). The CDR3 sequence is CASKARSGDGYTF. The CDR3 DNA reads as TGTGCCAGTAAGGCAAGGTCGGGAGATGGCTACACCTTC.

The rearrangement links TRBV29-1 to TRBJ1-1; D is undetermined. V dropped 5 bases and J dropped 9 bases, with 10 bases sitting between them. Germline CDR1 reads SQVTM; CDR2 reads ANQGSEA. The CDR3 spans 10 residues. CDR3 sequence (DNA): TGCAGCGTTCGACACGATCAAGCTTTCTTT. Residues: CSVRHDQAFF.

V gene TRBV7-8 combines with J gene TRBJ1-3; TRBD1 matches at 10 bases. V shed 2 bases and J 0 bases; nucleotides not matched to a gene: 10. The CDR3 is 19 amino acids. Germline-derived CDR1 and CDR2 are SGHVS and FQNEAQ. In DNA form, the CDR3 reads TGTGCCAGCAGCTTACGAGACAGGGGGCTAAGGGACTCTGGAAACACCATATATTTT. Translated, it gives CASSLRDRGLRDSGNTIYF.

J is TRBJ2-3 and V is TRBV6-5; D is ambiguous. Trimming took 6 bases from V and 0 from J, leaving 10 bases between them. Germline CDR1 reads MNHEY; CDR2 reads SVGAGI. The CDR3 contains 14 residues. In DNA, the CDR3 is TGTGCCAGCAGGCGAAAGCCTAGCACAGATACGCAGTATTTT. Residues: CASRRKPSTDTQYF.

The J gene is TRBJ2-1, the V gene TRBV28; D ambiguous. Germline V gene sequence: CDR1 MDHEN, CDR2 SYDVKM. V lost 1 base, J lost 0 bases, and 4 bases lay in between. This CDR3 spans 14 amino acids. CDR3 residues: CASSLLNSYNEQFF. For the CDR3, the DNA is TGTGCCAGCAGTTTATTAAACTCCTACAATGAGCAGTTCTTC.

The chain combines TRBV7-8 with TRBJ2-3; the D is unclear. The CDR3 totals 15 residues. The V gene's germline CDR1 is SGHVS and CDR2 FQNEAQ. Trimming stripped 4 bases from V and 0 bases from J, with 11 bases between. The CDR3 loop reads CASSSRFTSTDTQYF. CDR3 bases: TGTGCCAGCAGCTCGCGATTTACTAGCACAGATACGCAGTATTTT.

The chain joins TRBV7-3 to TRBJ1-1; possibly TRBD1 for D (5 bases). This CDR3 contains 12 residues. Germline CDR1 reads SGHTA; CDR2 reads FQGTGA. V lost 4 bases, J lost 10 bases, and 13 bases lay in between. CDR3 coding DNA: TGTGCCAGCAGCTCCTTTGGACACCCAGCTTTCTTT. Translating it yields CASSSFGHPAFF.

The V call is TRBV10-3, the J call TRBJ1-5; 9 bases are shared with TRBD1. V gave up 2 bases and J gave up 4 bases; unmatched junction bases: 0. Germline-derived CDR1 and CDR2 are ENHRY and SYGVKD. This CDR3 has 14 amino acids. CDR3 sequence (DNA): TGTGCCATCAGTGAGGGACAGGGGAATCAGCCCCAGCATTTT. Translated: CAISEGQGNQPQHF.

The table lists this clone with a few counts. V and J are TRBV19 and TRBJ1-3, with a possible D match to TRBD1 (5 bases). The CDR3 is 14 amino acids. Trimming took 4 bases from V and 0 from J, leaving 7 bases between them. The V gene's germline CDR1 is LNHDA and CDR2 SQIVND (reference sequence). This CDR3 reads CASSTGISGNTIYF. CDR3 sequence (DNA): TGTGCCAGTAGTACAGGGATCTCTGGAAACACCATATATTTT.

The V call is TRBV30, the J call TRBJ1-3; maybe TRBD1 (6 bases). Trimming took off 6 bases at V and 7 bases at J, with 13 bases between the two ends. This CDR3 is built from 12 residues. Looked up from germline, CDR1 is GTSNPN and CDR2 is SVGIG (reference sequence). The CDR3 here is CACLPRGNTIYF. CDR3 sequence (DNA): TGTGCCTGCCTTCCCAGGGGTAACACCATATATTTT.

The rearrangement joins TRBV11-2 to TRBJ2-2; D is undetermined. The length of the CDR3 is 11 residues. The V end was cut by 7 bases, the J end by 4 bases, with 4 bases between. Germline CDR1 and CDR2: SGHAT and FQNNGV. CDR3 in DNA: TGTGCCAGCACCCTCACCGGGGAGCTGTTTTTT. Amino acids: CASTLTGELFF.

This chain connects TRBV20-1 to TRBJ2-5, with D perhaps TRBD2 (6 bases). Trimming took off 3 bases at V and 1 base at J, with 21 bases between the two ends. This CDR3 is built from 17 residues. Germline V gives CDR1 DFQATT, CDR2 SNEGSKA (reference sequence). The CDR3 coding sequence is TGCAGTGCTAGTTCATGGGGGGATAGTGTACGCCAAGAGACCCAGTACTTC. Protein: CSASSWGDSVRQETQYF.

This clone was recorded only once. V gene TRBV4-3 combines with J gene TRBJ2-3, with 7 bases fitting TRBD2. CDR1 is LGHNA, CDR2 YSLEER, per germline. The CDR3 loop spans 16 amino acids. The ends lost 1 base at V and 3 bases at J; junction bases unmatched: 7. The DNA of the CDR3 is TGCGCCAGCAGCCAAGGGCGGGGTAGCGGGACAGATACGCAGTATTTT. It is translated as CASSQGRGSGTDTQYF.

The chain recombines TRBV5-4 with TRBJ1-2; TRBD1 might be the D (6 bases). The length of the CDR3 is 16 residues. Trimming pared 2 bases from V and 1 base from J, leaving 15 bases between. CDR1 is SGHNT and CDR2 is YYREEE in the germline V gene (reference sequence). The CDR3 spells CASSFLRGGVNYGYTF. The CDR3 DNA reads as TGTGCCAGCAGCTTCTTGAGGGGGGGCGTTAACTATGGCTACACCTTC.